A single sample is the source of the 28 T cell receptor beta chains below, sequenced in a study of T cells after yellow fever vaccination. In TCRdb, the 5' RACE reads were re-called with MiXCR into one record per CDR3 protein. Of tens of thousands of distinct CDR3 sequences listed, around 3.3% were seen once; the top ten hold 0.98%. The specimen comprised PBMCs, either bulk or a sorted T-cell subset (CD4+, CD8+, memory, or dextramer-sorted; not recorded which), sampled around 45 days after the first yellow fever vaccination. Receptor source: a man younger than 35 who received the YFV17D yellow fever vaccine.

The sample holds many counts of this clonotype. V is TRBV7-8 and J is TRBJ2-6, with D unclear. With 2 bases removed from V and 0 bases from J, the gap between germline ends came to 11 bases. The CDR3 has 17 amino acids. Germline V gene lookup returns CDR1 SGHVS and CDR2 FQNEAQ. CDR3 bases: TGTGCCAGCAGCTTACCCCGACGGTACTCTGGGGCCAACGTCCTGACTTTC. Translation gives CASSLPRRYSGANVLTF. Full variable domain (missing parts from reference TRBV7-8 and TRBJ2-6): GAGVSQSPRYKVAKRGQDVALRCDPISGHVSLFWYQQALGQGPEFLTYFQNEAQLDKSGLPSDRFFAERPEGSVSTLKIQRTQQEDSAVYLCASSLPRRYSGANVLTFGAGSRLTVL.

With regard to this clonotype: Just one base apart from a much larger clone, this may be a read error. The chain employs TRBV5-1 and TRBJ2-7; no clear D. V lost 7 bases and J lost 1, with 9 bases in between. This CDR3 comprises 12 residues. In germline, CDR1 is SGHRS, CDR2 YFSETQ. The CDR3 protein is CASQDPSYEQYF. The CDR3 nucleotides read TGCGCCAGCCAGGACCCTTCCTACGAGCAGTACTTC.

This clonotype was detected many times. This sequence joins TRBV5-1 and TRBJ2-2; possible D gene TRBD1, 5 bases. CDR3 length: 16 residues. Trimming removed 0 bases from V and 4 bases from J, with 13 bases in between. CDR1 is SGHRS, CDR2 YFSETQ, per germline. CDR3 amino acids: CASSLAGWGGTGELFF. The DNA of the CDR3 is TGCGCCAGCAGCTTGGCCGGCTGGGGCGGCACCGGGGAGCTGTTTTTT.

This clonotype showed up many times. The CDR3 region is CASSLGDRVVAFF. CDR3 DNA sequence: TGCGCCAGCAGCTTGGGGGACAGGGTAGTAGCTTTCTTT. This chain connects TRBV5-1 to TRBJ1-1; 9 nucleotides align to TRBD1. Germline values: CDR1 SGHRS, CDR2 YFSETQ. The CDR3 has 13 amino acids. Trimming took 0 bases from V and 10 from J; bases not matched to a gene: 4.

This clonotype is judged medium-sized. The chain has TRBV5-1 and TRBJ1-1; 10 bases are a match to TRBD1. This CDR3 contains 14 residues. The V gene end was trimmed by 4 bases and the J gene end by 5 bases; junction bases not matched to a gene: 5. Germline-derived CDR1 and CDR2 are SGHRS and YFSETQ. The CDR3 DNA reads TGCGCCAGCAGCATTGGGACAGGGGAAACTGAAGCTTTCTTT. Protein: CASSIGTGETEAFF.

This clonotype was counted at least ten times. The V gene is TRBV20-1, the J gene TRBJ1-5; D call uncertain. Trimming removed 6 bases from V and 6 bases from J, with 12 bases in between. Germline V CDR1 and CDR2: DFQATT, SNEGSKA (reference sequence). The CDR3 consists of 12 residues. CDR3 protein: CSATVGSQPQHF. DNA for the CDR3: TGCAGTGCCACGGTGGGGAGTCAGCCCCAGCATTTT.

This clonotype has a count of ten or more. This chain joins TRBV7-9 and TRBJ1-1, with a tentative D call TRBD1 (6 bases). The CDR3 totals 14 residues. V was clipped by 5 bases and J by 0 bases, with 10 bases between them. The V gene's germline CDR1 is SEHNR and CDR2 FQNEAQ (reference sequence). This chain's CDR3 is CASSRRQVNTEAFF. In DNA form, the CDR3 reads TGTGCCAGCAGCCGCCGACAGGTGAACACTGAAGCTTTCTTT.

This clonotype was observed at least ten times. The chain combines TRBV28 with TRBJ2-5; D remains ambiguous. V gave up 5 bases and J gave up 4 bases, with 5 bases separating them. Germline assignment: CDR1 MDHEN and CDR2 SYDVKM. The CDR3 length is 11 residues. The DNA for the CDR3 is TGTGCCAGCAGTCGACGAGAGACCCAGTACTTC. Protein product: CASSRRETQYF.

In this sample, this clonotype turned up many times. This chain connects TRBV5-4 to TRBJ1-6; TRBD1 matches at 7 bases. V shed 0 bases, J shed 17 bases, and the junction held 8 bases outside the gene matches. Per germline, CDR1 SGHNT and CDR2 YYREEE (reference sequence). The CDR3 is 13 residues long. The CDR3 DNA follows: TGTGCCAGCAGCTTGGACAGGGACAGAGGGTTCCACTTT. Translated: CASSLDRDRGFHF.

This clonotype appeared many times. The chain employs TRBV5-6 and TRBJ2-5; TRBD1 matches at 9 bases. Losses at the gene ends were 4 bases for V and 2 bases for J; bases not matched to a gene: 6. This CDR3 has 15 residues. Germline V CDR1 and CDR2: SGHDT, YYEEEE. The DNA of the CDR3 is TGTGCCAGCAGCGCCCGGGACAGGGCTCAAGAGACCCAGTACTTC. Its protein is CASSARDRAQETQYF.

This clonotype was found many times. The chain joins TRBV9 to TRBJ2-1; no clear D. Germline CDR1 SGDLS, CDR2 YYNGEE. V was trimmed by 0 bases and J by 4 bases, leaving 8 bases between them. The CDR3 loop spans 14 amino acids. The CDR3 spells CASSVDPVYNEQFF. The CDR3 nucleotides are TGTGCCAGCAGCGTAGATCCGGTTTACAATGAGCAGTTCTTC.

There are many counts of this clonotype. V and J are TRBV5-1 and TRBJ1-1, with D maybe TRBD1 (6 bases). Per the germline V gene, CDR1 is SGHRS and CDR2 is YFSETQ. The ends were cut back, 4 bases at V and 5 bases at J, with 12 bases in the middle. CDR3 length: 13 amino acids. The CDR3 nucleotides read TGCGCCAGCAGCCTAACAGGGCGGACTGAAGCTTTCTTT. This gives the protein CASSLTGRTEAFF.

This clonotype was found many times. V usage is TRBV5-1 and J usage is TRBJ2-1, with D possibly matching TRBD1 (6 bases). V lost 4 bases, J lost 7 bases, and 21 bases lay in between. Germline assignment: CDR1 SGHRS and CDR2 YFSETQ. CDR3 length: 16 residues. The CDR3 loop reads CASSGTSWGTRNEQFF. DNA for the CDR3: TGCGCCAGCAGCGGAACTAGTTGGGGGACAAGGAATGAGCAGTTCTTC.

This clonotype was seen repeatedly, ten times or more. This rearrangement joins TRBV4-3 to TRBJ2-3; TRBD2 matches at 10 bases. The CDR3 is made up of 18 amino acids. CDR1 is LGHNA, CDR2 YSLEER, per germline. Trimming at V came to 1 base and at J to 4 bases, leaving 11 bases not matched to a gene. CDR3 coding DNA: TGCGCCAGCAGCCAAGGAGCAACCAGCGGGGGGGCCCCAGATACGCAGTATTTT. Amino acid sequence: CASSQGATSGGAPDTQYF.

This clonotype was seen repeatedly, ten times or more. The CDR3 here is CASSLVTRGSGEQFF. The DNA of the CDR3 is TGTGCCAGCAGCTTAGTAACCAGGGGTTCCGGTGAGCAGTTCTTC. The rearrangement joins TRBV7-8 to TRBJ2-1; tentative D call: TRBD1 (6 bases). This CDR3 is 15 amino acids long. V was cut by 1 base and J by 9 bases, with 16 bases left in between. Germline V lookup: CDR1 SGHVS, CDR2 FQNEAQ.

This clonotype was observed many times. The chain uses TRBV24-1 and TRBJ2-3; D gene uncertain. Trimming took off 5 bases at V and 1 base at J, with 6 bases between the two ends. The germline V gene has CDR1 KGHDR and CDR2 SFDVKD. This CDR3 is built from 13 residues. This chain's CDR3 is CATSALGTDTQYF. CDR3 sequence (DNA): TGTGCCACCAGTGCCCTAGGCACAGATACGCAGTATTTT.

This clonotype was counted many times. The rearrangement links TRBV3-1 to TRBJ2-1; 10 bases are shared with TRBD2. J was trimmed by 5 bases and V by 1 base; bases with no gene match: 5. CDR1 and CDR2 (germline): LGHDT, YNNKEL (reference sequence). The CDR3 has 16 residues. The CDR3 coding sequence is TGTGCCAGCAGCCAAGTGGGAACTAGCGGGAACAATGAGCAGTTCTTC. This encodes CASSQVGTSGNNEQFF.

This clonotype was seen many times. The chain is built from TRBV5-1 and TRBJ2-7, with a possible D match to TRBD1 (6 bases). CDR1 and CDR2 from the germline V gene are SGHRS and YFSETQ. V lost 2 bases and J lost 0, with 12 bases in between. The CDR3 covers 15 residues. The CDR3 DNA reads TGCGCCAGCAGCTTCGGGACAACCAGCTCCTACGAGCAGTACTTC. Its translation is CASSFGTTSSYEQYF. Full variable domain (rest looked up from reference TRBV5-1 and TRBJ2-7): KAGVTQTPRYLIKTRGQQVTLSCSPISGHRSVSWYQQTPGQGLQFLFEYFSETQRNKGNFPGRFSGRQFSNSRSEMNVSTLELGDSALYLCASSFGTTSSYEQYFGPGTRLTVT.

This clonotype occurred many times. The chain joins TRBV30 to TRBJ1-6; D gene unclear. Germline assignment: CDR1 GTSNPN and CDR2 SVGIG (reference sequence). V lost 2 bases and J 0 bases, leaving 2 bases between the germline ends. The CDR3 totals 13 residues. The CDR3 DNA follows: TGTGCCTGGAGTAACTCCTATAATTCACCCCTCCACTTT. It translates to CAWSNSYNSPLHF.

This clonotype occurred many times. The J gene is TRBJ2-7, the V gene TRBV2, with D unclear. Looked up from germline, CDR1 is SNHLY and CDR2 is FYNNEI. Trimming removed 2 bases at V and 1 base at J, with 3 bases between. CDR3 length equals 12 residues. The CDR3 spells CASSEQSYEQYV. The DNA for the CDR3 is TGTGCCAGCAGTGAACAATCCTACGAGCAGTACGTC.

The chain combines TRBV4-1 with TRBJ2-3; 9 bases are a match to TRBD1. Germline V lookup: CDR1 MGHRA, CDR2 YSYEKL. V dropped 8 bases and J dropped 3; count of bases not matched to a gene: 3. The CDR3 has 13 residues. As DNA, the CDR3 is TGCGCCAGCGGGACAGGGCCAACAGATACGCAGTATTTT. Translated: CASGTGPTDTQYF.

By frequency in the sample, this clonotype is medium-sized. This rearrangement joins TRBV7-2 to TRBJ2-2; tentative D call: TRBD2 (6 bases). Germline V gene data show CDR1 as SGHTA and CDR2 as FQGNSA. Trimming cost V 5 bases and J 4 bases, with 11 bases left between them. This CDR3 comprises 14 residues. CDR3 in amino acids: CASSPRGLTGELFF. The CDR3 DNA reads TGTGCCAGCAGCCCGAGGGGACTCACCGGGGAGCTGTTTTTT.

Many counts were recorded for this clonotype. CDR3 loop: CASSPLVLASSTDTQYF. The CDR3 region has the DNA TGTGCCAGCTCACCACTGGTCTTGGCCTCTAGCACAGATACGCAGTATTTT. The rearrangement uses TRBV18 and TRBJ2-3, with D unresolved. Germline V gene sequence: CDR1 KGHSH, CDR2 LQKENI. The V end lost 1 base, the J end lost 0 bases, and 14 bases lay between the germline ends. CDR3 size: 17 residues.

This clonotype came up many times. The chain is built from TRBV7-2 and TRBJ2-5, with a possible D match to TRBD2 (6 bases). Germline values: CDR1 SGHTA, CDR2 FQGNSA. CDR3 length: 18 amino acids. V was pared by 1 base and J by 0 bases, with 18 bases between. CDR3 in DNA: TGTGCCAGCAGCTTAGTGCAGGCGCTGGTAGCGGACCAAGAGACCCAGTACTTC. Residues: CASSLVQALVADQETQYF.

This clonotype occurred many times. The chain employs TRBV4-2 and TRBJ2-5; 11 bases are a match to TRBD2. Per the germline V gene, CDR1 is LGHNA and CDR2 is YNFKEQ. The junction had 6 bases not matched to a gene; V was cut back by 1 base and J by 5 bases. CDR3 length: 16 residues. CDR3 amino acids: CASSQGSTSGEETQYF. The DNA of the CDR3 is TGTGCCAGCAGCCAAGGATCGACTAGCGGGGAGGAGACCCAGTACTTC.

This clonotype was detected ten times or more. This sequence joins TRBV20-1 and TRBJ2-3; a possible D gene is TRBD2 (5 bases). Looked up from germline, CDR1 is DFQATT and CDR2 is SNEGSKA (reference sequence). CDR3 size: 13 residues. V was trimmed by 6 bases and J by 5 bases, leaving 15 bases between them. The CDR3 protein is CSALGSSGDTQYF. The CDR3 bases are TGCAGTGCGCTAGGGAGCTCTGGAGATACGCAGTATTTT.

In its sample, this clonotype was seen many times. The chain carries TRBV11-2 and TRBJ2-3, with D possibly being TRBD1 (5 bases). Germline V gives CDR1 SGHAT, CDR2 FQNNGV. CDR3 size: 14 residues. V was trimmed by 1 base and J by 2 bases, leaving 7 bases between them. The CDR3 spells CASSLVGDTDTQYF. CDR3 in DNA: TGTGCCAGCAGCTTAGTAGGGGACACAGATACGCAGTATTTT.

This clonotype was recorded at least ten times. This rearrangement joins TRBV9 to TRBJ1-1, with 8 bases identical to TRBD1. The V gene's germline CDR1 is SGDLS and CDR2 YYNGEE. V lost 4 bases to trimming and J lost 5 bases; unmatched junction nucleotides: 7. The CDR3 has 14 amino acids. The CDR3 reads CASSPLDRETEAFF. The CDR3 DNA reads TGTGCCAGCAGCCCCCTGGACAGGGAGACTGAAGCTTTCTTT.